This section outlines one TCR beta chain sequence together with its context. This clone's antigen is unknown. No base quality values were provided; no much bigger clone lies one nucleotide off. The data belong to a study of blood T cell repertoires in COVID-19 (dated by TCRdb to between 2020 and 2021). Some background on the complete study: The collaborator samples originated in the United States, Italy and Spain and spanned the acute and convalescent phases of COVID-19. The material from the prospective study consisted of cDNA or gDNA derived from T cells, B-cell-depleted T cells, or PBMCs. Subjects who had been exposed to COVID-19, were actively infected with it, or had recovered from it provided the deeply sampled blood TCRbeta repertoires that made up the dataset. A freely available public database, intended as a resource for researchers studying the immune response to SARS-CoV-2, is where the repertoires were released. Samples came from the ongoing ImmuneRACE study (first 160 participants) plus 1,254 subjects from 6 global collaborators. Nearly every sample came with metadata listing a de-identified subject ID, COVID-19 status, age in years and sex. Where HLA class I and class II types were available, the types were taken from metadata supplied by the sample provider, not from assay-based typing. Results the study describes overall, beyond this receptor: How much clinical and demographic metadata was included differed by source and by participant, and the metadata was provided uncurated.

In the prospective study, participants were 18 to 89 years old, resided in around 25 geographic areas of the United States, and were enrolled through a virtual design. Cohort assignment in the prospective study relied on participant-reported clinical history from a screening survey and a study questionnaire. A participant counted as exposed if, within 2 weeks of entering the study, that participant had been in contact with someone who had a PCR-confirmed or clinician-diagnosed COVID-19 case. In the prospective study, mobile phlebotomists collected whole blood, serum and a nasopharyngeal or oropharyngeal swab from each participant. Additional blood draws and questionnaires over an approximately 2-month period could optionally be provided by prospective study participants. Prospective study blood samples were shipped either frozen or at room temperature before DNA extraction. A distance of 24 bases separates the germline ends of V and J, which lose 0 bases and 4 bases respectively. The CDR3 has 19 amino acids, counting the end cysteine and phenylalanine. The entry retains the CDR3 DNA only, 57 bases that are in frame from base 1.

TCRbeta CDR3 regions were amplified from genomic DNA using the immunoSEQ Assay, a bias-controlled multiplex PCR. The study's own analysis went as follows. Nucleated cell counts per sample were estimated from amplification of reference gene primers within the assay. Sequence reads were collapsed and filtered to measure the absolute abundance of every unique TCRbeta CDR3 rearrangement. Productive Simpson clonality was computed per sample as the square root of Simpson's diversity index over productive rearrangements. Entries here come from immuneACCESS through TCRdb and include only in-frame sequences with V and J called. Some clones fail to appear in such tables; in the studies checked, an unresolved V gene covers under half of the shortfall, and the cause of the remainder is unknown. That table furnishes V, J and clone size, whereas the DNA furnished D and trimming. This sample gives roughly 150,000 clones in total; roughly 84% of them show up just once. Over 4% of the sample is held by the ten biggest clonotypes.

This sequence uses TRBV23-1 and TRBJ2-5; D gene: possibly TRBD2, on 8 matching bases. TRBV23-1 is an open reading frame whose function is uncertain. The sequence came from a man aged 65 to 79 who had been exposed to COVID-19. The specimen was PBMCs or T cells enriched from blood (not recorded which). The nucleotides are TGCGCCAGCAGTCAATCGAGCAGAGGAAACGGGAGGGGGCGAGAGACCCAGTACTTC. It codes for CASSQSSRGNGRGRETQYF.